The 20 T cell receptor beta chains below come from one sample, sequenced in a study of blood T cell repertoires in COVID-19. Data came from immunoSEQ multiplex PCR; TCRdb stores just in-frame clones and leaves some out. This sample yields about 280,000 clones, of which 87% are seen a single time; under 7% belongs to the top ten. Sequences were obtained from PBMCs or T cells enriched from blood (not recorded which). All receptors come from a woman in her thirties or forties who had recovered from COVID-19.

V gene TRBV7-9 combines with J gene TRBJ2-1, with TRBD2 identical over 8 bases. The V segment lost 1 base and the J segment 2 bases; nucleotides outside the gene matches: 10. CDR3 length: 18 amino acids. Germline assignment: CDR1 SEHNR and CDR2 FQNEAQ (reference sequence). CDR3 coding DNA: TGTGCCAGCAGCTTAGTAGGAACGGCGGGAGGAACCTACAATGAGCAGTTCTTC. Residues: CASSLVGTAGGTYNEQFF.

J is TRBJ1-4 and V is TRBV5-1; D is unresolved. V lost 0 bases to trimming and J lost 0 bases, with 12 bases between them. The CDR3 runs 17 residues. Looked up from germline, CDR1 is SGHRS and CDR2 is YFSETQ. CDR3 residues: CASSLVGRTSTNEKLFF. CDR3 sequence (DNA): TGCGCCAGCAGCTTGGTGGGCAGGACTTCAACTAATGAAAAACTGTTTTTT.

The chain uses TRBV6-5 and TRBJ1-4; D call uncertain. V dropped 0 bases and J dropped 3 bases, with 8 bases sitting between them. Germline values: CDR1 MNHEY, CDR2 SVGAGI. CDR3 size: 15 residues. CDR3 region: CASSYSGRANEKLFF. DNA of the CDR3: TGTGCCAGCAGTTACTCGGGGAGGGCTAATGAAAAACTGTTTTTT.

J is TRBJ1-5 and V is TRBV10-2; D is possibly TRBD1 (5 bases). There are 16 residues in the CDR3. Germline-derived CDR1 and CDR2 are WSHSY and SAAADI. The ends were cut back, 3 bases at V and 4 bases at J, with 16 bases in the middle. The CDR3 region is CASSDAVGRVNQPQHF. The CDR3 DNA follows: TGCGCCAGCAGTGACGCGGTGGGCAGGGTAAATCAGCCCCAGCATTTT.

V gene TRBV11-2 combines with J gene TRBJ2-2; tentative D call: TRBD1 (6 bases). V gave up 2 bases and J gave up 5 bases, with 12 bases separating them. Germline-derived CDR1 and CDR2 are SGHAT and FQNNGV. The length of the CDR3 is 15 residues. The CDR3: CASSLRGIRTGELFF. DNA of the CDR3: TGTGCCAGCAGCTTAAGGGGGATCCGAACCGGGGAGCTGTTTTTT.

The rearrangement uses TRBV11-2 and TRBJ2-7, with D tentatively TRBD1 (6 bases). The CDR3 is made up of 14 amino acids. The V end lost 3 bases, the J end lost 7 bases, and 16 bases lay between the germline ends. Germline values: CDR1 SGHAT, CDR2 FQNNGV. CDR3 DNA sequence: TGTGCCAGCAGCTTCCACAGGGAAGACAGGGAGCAGTACTTC. Translated: CASSFHREDREQYF.

The chain has TRBV11-2 and TRBJ2-3; D is unclear. Per germline, CDR1 SGHAT and CDR2 FQNNGV. The V end was cut by 0 bases, the J end by 1 base, with 8 bases between. The CDR3 is 15 amino acids. CDR3 DNA: TGTGCCAGCAGCTTAGAGGGCCCGGGCACAGATACGCAGTATTTT. It yields the protein CASSLEGPGTDTQYF.

This chain connects TRBV7-9 to TRBJ1-1; 9 nucleotides line up with TRBD1. Germline lookup yields CDR1 SEHNR and CDR2 FQNEAQ (reference sequence). V dropped 5 bases and J dropped 6; count of bases not matched to a gene: 7. This CDR3 region has 14 residues. CDR3 in DNA: TGTGCCAGCAGCCATCCGGGACAGGGAGCTGAAGCTTTCTTT. Translated, it gives CASSHPGQGAEAFF.

The chain combines TRBV27 with TRBJ1-1; TRBD1 agrees at 9 bases. The germline V gene encodes CDR1 MNHEY and CDR2 SMNVEV (reference sequence). After removal of 6 bases from V and 4 bases from J, the junction contained 6 bases not matched to a gene. The CDR3 totals 14 residues. CDR3 residues: CASRPGQGSTEAFF. For the CDR3, the DNA is TGTGCCAGCAGGCCCGGACAGGGGAGCACTGAAGCTTTCTTT.

J is TRBJ2-1 and V is TRBV18, with D perhaps TRBD2 (6 bases). With 3 bases removed from V and 6 bases from J, the gap between germline ends came to 21 bases. The CDR3 extends over 17 amino acids. Per germline, CDR1 KGHSH and CDR2 LQKENI. The CDR3, as DNA: TGTGCCAGCTCACCCCGGCCGGGAGCAGGGAACGGCAATGAGCAGTTCTTC. Translated, it gives CASSPRPGAGNGNEQFF.

V usage is TRBV12-5 and J usage is TRBJ2-1; the D gene is possibly TRBD2 (6 bases). Germline loops: CDR1 LGHNT, CDR2 FRNRAP. There are 13 residues in the CDR3. The CDR3 protein is CDPSGCSYNEQFF. As DNA, the CDR3 is TGTGATCCAAGCGGGTGCTCCTACAATGAGCAGTTCTTC.

In this sample, this clone turned up once. The V call is TRBV2, the J call TRBJ2-1, with a weak D call TRBD2 (7 bases). From germline, CDR1 is SNHLY and CDR2 FYNNEI. V lost 4 bases and J lost 8, with 12 bases in between. This CDR3 comprises 13 residues. The CDR3 nucleotides are TGTGCCAGCAGTGCGCAGGGGAGGGATGAGCAGTTCTTC. Protein product: CASSAQGRDEQFF.

The chain joins TRBV6-5 to TRBJ1-2; D ambiguous. This CDR3 is 15 amino acids long. V lost 6 bases, J lost 6 bases, and 20 bases lay in between. Germline lookup yields CDR1 MNHEY and CDR2 SVGAGI. The CDR3 nucleotides read TGTGCCAGCAGAAGAGAGAGGCCGCGGGCTGATGGCTACACCTTC. Amino acids: CASRRERPRADGYTF.

V usage is TRBV30 and J usage is TRBJ1-6, with D possibly matching TRBD1 (5 bases). Germline V lookup: CDR1 GTSNPN, CDR2 SVGIG (reference sequence). Deletions cut 5 bases from V and 7 bases from J, with 12 bases between. The CDR3 is made up of 13 amino acids. In DNA form, the CDR3 reads TGTGCCTGGGGGACCGTCGGGAATTCACCCCTCCACTTT. It encodes CAWGTVGNSPLHF.

V usage is TRBV19 and J usage is TRBJ2-5, with unresolved D. The CDR3 runs to 13 residues. V was trimmed by 3 bases and J by 2 bases, leaving 7 bases between them. Germline loops: CDR1 LNHDA, CDR2 SQIVND (reference sequence). The CDR3 spells CASSIPEQETQYF. CDR3 in DNA: TGTGCCAGTAGTATCCCCGAGCAAGAGACCCAGTACTTC. Looking up the rest from reference TRBV19 and TRBJ2-5 gives the full variable domain: DGGITQSPKYLFRKEGQNVTLSCEQNLNHDAMYWYRQDPGQGLRLIYYSQIVNDFQKGDIAEGYSVSREKKESFPLTVTSAQKNPTAFYLCASSIPEQETQYFGPGTRLLVL.

The chain couples TRBV3-1 (or the pseudogene TRBV3-2) to TRBJ2-3; 10 bases agree with TRBD2. CDR3 length: 18 residues. Per the germline V gene, CDR1 is LGHDT and CDR2 is YNNKEL (reference sequence). Unmatched junction bases numbered 9, after V lost 3 bases and J lost 0 bases. CDR3 sequence: CASSHRAGGSESTDTQYF. The CDR3 nucleotides read TGTGCCAGCAGCCACAGAGCGGGAGGGTCAGAAAGCACAGATACGCAGTATTTT.

This sequence joins TRBV28 and TRBJ1-4, with 9 bases aligning to TRBD1. In germline, CDR1 is MDHEN, CDR2 SYDVKM. The CDR3 sequence is 20 residues long. With 4 bases clipped from V and 5 bases from J, the junction kept 20 bases outside the gene matches. The CDR3 here is CASSSFRGRTGEVGNEKLFF. The CDR3 DNA follows: TGTGCCAGCAGTTCCTTTCGGGGGAGGACAGGGGAAGTCGGGAATGAAAAACTGTTTTTT.

The CDR3 loop is CASSLTSGVETQYF. The CDR3, as DNA: TGTGCCAGCAGCCTAACTAGCGGTGTGGAGACCCAGTACTTC. V and J are TRBV7-6 and TRBJ2-5; 8 bases agree with TRBD2. The CDR3 consists of 14 residues. CDR1 and CDR2 from the germline V gene are SGHVS and FNYEAQ. V dropped 5 bases and J dropped 5; count of bases not matched to a gene: 7.

In this sample, this clone turned up a few times. V is TRBV30 and J is TRBJ1-1; no definite D call. CDR1 is GTSNPN and CDR2 is SVGIG in the germline V gene (reference sequence). The V end was cut by 2 bases, the J end by 11 bases, with 15 bases between. The CDR3 sequence is 12 residues long. In DNA form, the CDR3 reads TGTGCCTGGAGTAGCCTTTGGGCCGACGCTTTCTTT. Translated, it gives CAWSSLWADAFF.

The chain uses TRBV9 and TRBJ2-1; 10 bases fit TRBD2. The CDR3 length is 15 residues. V shed 1 base, J shed 10 bases, and the junction held 8 bases outside the gene matches. Germline V gene sequence: CDR1 SGDLS, CDR2 YYNGEE. DNA of the CDR3: TGTGCCAGCAGCGTACTAGCGGGAGACTGGGAAGAGCAGTTCTTC. Protein: CASSVLAGDWEEQFF.